These T cell receptor beta chains were read from a single sample in a study of regulatory T cells in long-lasting Graves disease. TCRdb recomputed calls from the multiplex PCR reads with MiXCR, one row per CDR3 protein. The data contain 400,000 to 600,000 distinct CDR3 sequences, roughly 21% of them singletons. The sample here was peripheral blood mononuclear cells (PBMCs), taken when the disease was refractory, from a patient treated with antithyroid drugs. The receptors shown here come from a female donor with Graves disease. Both conserved end residues are part of each CDR3. The order of the fields is D gene, V gene, J gene, clone size, CDR3 DNA, CDR3 protein. A D gene is named only where the DNA matches it firmly. For some rows the clone size is stated as once, few or many, or as a class when expanded; others skip it.

d_call: TRBD1
v_call: TRBV20-1
j_call: TRBJ2-7
clone_size: NA
cdr3_nt: TGCAGTGCTAGCGGACAGGGACTTTCCTACGAGCAGTACTTC
cdr3_aa: CSASGQGLSYEQYF

d_call: NA
v_call: TRBV9
j_call: TRBJ1-5
clone_size: NA
cdr3_nt: TGTGCCAGCAGCGTGGGGATGGGTCAGCCCCAGCATTTT
cdr3_aa: CASSVGMGQPQHF

d_call: NA
v_call: TRBV24-1
j_call: TRBJ2-1
clone_size: NA
cdr3_nt: TGTGCCACCAGTGATCCCGTGTCAGACAATGAGCAGTTCTTC
cdr3_aa: CATSDPVSDNEQFF

d_call: TRBD1
v_call: TRBV2
j_call: TRBJ1-5
clone_size: many
cdr3_nt: TGTGCCAGCTCACCCGGGACAGGGAGTTTGGTCAATCAGCCCCAGCATTTT
cdr3_aa: CASSPGTGSLVNQPQHF

d_call: NA
v_call: TRBV6-2/TRBV6-3
j_call: TRBJ1-2
clone_size: NA
cdr3_nt: TGTGCCAGCAGTTACCGGGAGGACAGTTCAACATACTATGGCTACACCTTC
cdr3_aa: CASSYREDSSTYYGYTF

d_call: NA
v_call: TRBV19
j_call: TRBJ2-7
clone_size: few
cdr3_nt: TGTGCCAGTAGTATGGTAAGCTCCTACGAGCAGTACTTC
cdr3_aa: CASSMVSSYEQYF

d_call: NA
v_call: TRBV7-9
j_call: TRBJ1-5
clone_size: few
cdr3_nt: TGTGCCAGCAGCTTAGCGTCGGCTTATAGCAATCAGCCCCAGCATTTT
cdr3_aa: CASSLASAYSNQPQHF

d_call: NA
v_call: TRBV7-2
j_call: TRBJ1-3
clone_size: NA
cdr3_nt: TGTGCCAGCACCCCTGGCACTAGGGATTTTGGAAACACCATATATTTT
cdr3_aa: CASTPGTRDFGNTIYF

d_call: NA
v_call: TRBV4-1
j_call: TRBJ2-7
clone_size: few
cdr3_nt: TGCGCCAGCAGCCAAGAGGATAGGGTCTACGAGCAGTACTTC
cdr3_aa: CASSQEDRVYEQYF

d_call: NA
v_call: TRBV5-1
j_call: TRBJ2-2
clone_size: few
cdr3_nt: TGCGCCAGCAGCGCAACTCCTACAGGGTCCACCGGGGAGCTGTTTTTT
cdr3_aa: CASSATPTGSTGELFF

d_call: TRBD1
v_call: TRBV10-3
j_call: TRBJ1-1
clone_size: NA
cdr3_nt: TGTGCCATCAGGTCAGGGGGCCCGGGAACTGAAGCTTTCTTT
cdr3_aa: CAIRSGGPGTEAFF

d_call: NA
v_call: TRBV6-1
j_call: TRBJ2-1
clone_size: NA
cdr3_nt: TGTGCCAGCAGACCAGGGAGTCCCAATGAGCAGTTCTTC
cdr3_aa: CASRPGSPNEQFF